This T cell receptor (beta chain) was captured in a study of fetal regulatory T cell absence and autoimmunity. To note about this clone: What it recognizes is unknown.

Study observations and caveats: Oligoclonal TCR enrichment in pancreas over cord blood reached over 90-fold for some clones.

Germline CDR1 and CDR2: PRHDT and FYEKMQ (reference sequence). The ends lost 7 bases at V and 3 bases at J; junction bases unmatched: 4. The CDR3 loop spans 14 amino acids. The data were produced by immunoSEQ multiplex PCR, yet TCRdb's version contains in-frame clones alone and is incomplete. Of approximately 49,000 clones in the sample, just under 85% were seen once. The source is a newborn boy with IPEX syndrome. The V gene is TRBV13, the J gene TRBJ2-1; the match to TRBD2 covers 9 bases. The specimen sequenced was cord blood. The CDR3 loop is CASNLAGIYNEQFF. CDR3 DNA sequence: TGTGCCAGCAACCTAGCGGGGATCTACAATGAGCAGTTCTTC.